The 22 T cell receptor beta chains below all came from one sample that was sequenced in a study of blood T cell repertoires in COVID-19. Measured with immunoSEQ multiplex PCR; TCRdb has only the in-frame clones, and not every one. The table includes 30,000 to 35,000 clones, 80% to 90% detected once. Sample: peripheral blood. The receptors originated from a man aged 50 or older with acute or convalescent COVID-19.

This clone was picked up one time. The chain joins TRBV5-1 to TRBJ2-7, with 9 bases matching TRBD1. Germline CDR1 SGHRS, CDR2 YFSETQ. This CDR3 is built from 15 residues. V was pared by 4 bases and J by 1 base, with 6 bases of the junction left unmatched. CDR3 protein: CASSQYGQGSYEQYF. The CDR3 DNA sequence: TGCGCCAGCAGCCAATACGGACAGGGGTCCTACGAGCAGTACTTC.

The CDR3 nucleotides are TGTGCCAGTAGTATAGACGGAGTTCTCACCGGGGAGCTGTTTTTT. Translation gives CASSIDGVLTGELFF. This chain joins TRBV19 and TRBJ2-2, with unresolved D. Germline CDR1 is LNHDA and CDR2 is SQIVND (reference sequence). The CDR3 runs to 15 residues. The V end was cut by 0 bases, the J end by 4 bases, with 9 bases between.

V and J are TRBV11-2 and TRBJ2-3; tentatively, D is TRBD2 (5 bases). The CDR3 totals 17 residues. Germline-derived CDR1 and CDR2 are SGHAT and FQNNGV. V shed 5 bases and J shed 3 bases, with 21 bases lying between them. The CDR3 region is CASSLSVSSEGTDTQYF. CDR3 DNA sequence: TGTGCCAGCAGCCTTAGCGTGTCTAGTGAAGGGACAGATACGCAGTATTTT.

This clone was detected only a few times. The chain's CDR3 is CASSSQGVGYGYTF. The CDR3 DNA is TGTGCCAGCAGTTCACAGGGGGTGGGTTATGGCTACACCTTC. The rearrangement joins TRBV28 to TRBJ1-2; 8 bases fit TRBD1. The germline V gene has CDR1 MDHEN and CDR2 SYDVKM. V lost 4 bases, J lost 5 bases, and 6 bases stayed unmatched. This CDR3 is built from 14 residues.

The chain links TRBV6-5 to TRBJ1-1; 7 bases match TRBD1. The V gene end was trimmed by 10 bases and the J gene end by 5 bases; junction bases not matched to a gene: 16. The CDR3 consists of 15 residues. The germline V gene has CDR1 MNHEY and CDR2 SVGAGI. Here the CDR3 reads CAIQPETGFSTEAFF. CDR3 bases: TGTGCCATACAACCTGAGACAGGGTTTTCGACTGAAGCTTTCTTT.

The genes are TRBV30 and TRBJ1-1, with D unclear. Germline V CDR1 and CDR2: GTSNPN, SVGIG (reference sequence). V shed 0 bases and J shed 8 bases, with 4 bases lying between them. This CDR3 has 10 amino acids. The CDR3: CAWSVLEAFF. The CDR3 DNA follows: TGTGCCTGGAGTGTACTGGAAGCTTTCTTT.

V is TRBV11-2 and J is TRBJ1-1; no reliable D call. The CDR3 totals 13 residues. Germline CDR1 and CDR2: SGHAT and FQNNGV. The V and J ends lost 6 bases and 1 base respectively, with 9 bases between them. In DNA, the CDR3 is TGTGCCAGCAGTTATAATAAGAACACTGAAGCTTTCTTT. The encoded protein is CASSYNKNTEAFF.

This rearrangement joins TRBV11-3 to TRBJ2-5, with a weak D call TRBD1 (8 bases). Germline assignment: CDR1 SGHNT and CDR2 YENEEA. The CDR3 contains 17 residues. V gave up 5 bases and J gave up 5 bases, with 24 bases separating them. CDR3 amino acids: CASSPTPTGQGGETQYF. CDR3 sequence (DNA): TGTGCCAGCAGCCCCACCCCCACAGGACAGGGAGGGGAGACCCAGTACTTC.

The chain is built from TRBV19 and TRBJ2-1; possibly TRBD1 for D (6 bases). Trimming shortened V by 4 bases and J by 3 bases, and 13 bases separated the two germline ends. Germline V gene sequence: CDR1 LNHDA, CDR2 SQIVND (reference sequence). The CDR3 spans 15 residues. CDR3 amino acids: CASSTVGAGYNEQFF. CDR3 nucleotides: TGTGCCAGTAGTACCGTGGGGGCGGGCTACAATGAGCAGTTCTTC.

This clone appeared once. The V call is TRBV19, the J call TRBJ1-4, with a tentative D call TRBD1 (5 bases). Per the germline V gene, CDR1 is LNHDA and CDR2 is SQIVND (reference sequence). The CDR3 contains 13 residues. V lost 4 bases and J lost 8, with 11 bases in between. This chain's CDR3 is CASSTRGAEKLFF. The CDR3 DNA sequence: TGTGCCAGTAGTACAAGGGGCGCGGAAAAACTGTTTTTT.

This sequence joins TRBV6-5 and TRBJ2-3; 12 bases align to TRBD2. The ends lost 9 bases at V and 6 bases at J; junction bases unmatched: 10. The CDR3 length is 15 residues. Germline-derived CDR1 and CDR2 are MNHEY and SVGAGI. CDR3 in amino acids: CASSLGLAGGDTQYF. DNA for the CDR3: TGTGCCAGTAGCCTGGGGCTAGCGGGGGGGGATACGCAGTATTTT.

The chain recombines TRBV7-9 with TRBJ2-2; unclear D gene. Germline values: CDR1 SEHNR, CDR2 FQNEAQ (reference sequence). V lost 2 bases and J lost 7, with 8 bases in between. The CDR3 sequence is 13 residues long. The CDR3 region is CASSLSRSGELFF. The CDR3 region has the DNA TGTGCCAGCAGCTTATCTAGGAGCGGGGAGCTGTTTTTT.

V is TRBV7-9 and J is TRBJ2-7, with 11 bases matching TRBD1. J lost 6 bases, V lost 7 bases, and 8 bases had no gene match. Germline V gives CDR1 SEHNR, CDR2 FQNEAQ (reference sequence). The CDR3 sequence is 14 residues long. This CDR3 is CASTQRGTGGEQYF. The CDR3 region has the DNA TGTGCCAGCACTCAGCGTGGGACAGGGGGCGAGCAGTACTTC.

This sequence joins TRBV30 and TRBJ1-1; D is ambiguous. Trimming took 2 bases from V and 5 from J, leaving 6 bases between them. This CDR3 has 11 residues. Germline loops: CDR1 GTSNPN, CDR2 SVGIG (reference sequence). The chain's CDR3 is CAWSRETEAFF. DNA of the CDR3: TGTGCCTGGAGTAGGGAGACTGAAGCTTTCTTT.

The chain is built from TRBV9 and TRBJ2-5, with 9 bases aligning to TRBD2. This CDR3 spans 16 amino acids. The V gene end was trimmed by 0 bases and the J gene end by 5 bases; junction bases not matched to a gene: 8. CDR1 and CDR2 (germline): SGDLS, YYNGEE. CDR3 coding DNA: TGTGCCAGCAGCGTAGATGCGGGGGGGCTTTGGGAGACCCAGTACTTC. Protein: CASSVDAGGLWETQYF.

The V and J genes are TRBV30 and TRBJ2-5; D remains ambiguous. Germline V lookup: CDR1 GTSNPN, CDR2 SVGIG (reference sequence). Between the trimmed V and J ends, which lost 0 bases and 4 bases, there was a span of 9 bases. This CDR3 comprises 13 residues. The CDR3: CAWSVHPIETQYF. The CDR3 DNA follows: TGTGCCTGGAGTGTACACCCAATAGAGACCCAGTACTTC.

The CDR3 DNA sequence: TGTGCCACCAGCAGAGATCTGAACTCGCAAGAGACCCAGTACTTC. Its translation: CATSRDLNSQETQYF. The rearrangement uses TRBV15 and TRBJ2-5; D is unresolved. Germline V CDR1 and CDR2: LNHNV, YYDKDF (reference sequence). V lost 0 bases and J lost 2, with 10 bases in between. The CDR3 contains 15 residues. Drawing the rest from reference TRBV15 and TRBJ2-5, the complete variable domain is DAMVIQNPRYQVTQFGKPVTLSCSQTLNHNVMYWYQQKSSQAPKLLFHYYDKDFNNEADTPDNFQSRRPNTSFCFLDIRSPGLGDTAMYLCATSRDLNSQETQYFGPGTRLLVL.

Of note for this clone: Other DNA sequences from this sample encode an identical CDR3 as well. The rearrangement uses TRBV4-2 and TRBJ2-2, with TRBD2 matching 8 bases. The CDR3 runs to 16 residues. V lost 4 bases to trimming and J lost 1 base; unmatched junction nucleotides: 5. CDR1 and CDR2 (germline): LGHNA, YNFKEQ. In nucleotides, the CDR3 is TGTGCCAGCAGCCTAGGTCGGGGGGGGAACACCGGGGAGCTGTTTTTT. It translates to CASSLGRGGNTGELFF.

J is TRBJ2-6 and V is TRBV2; a possible D gene is TRBD2 (5 bases). The germline V gene encodes CDR1 SNHLY and CDR2 FYNNEI. The CDR3 loop spans 16 amino acids. Trimming stripped 6 bases from V and 4 bases from J, with 16 bases between. CDR3 sequence reads: CASRRHGSGGANVLTF. The CDR3 coding sequence is TGTGCCAGCAGACGGCACGGGTCGGGGGGGGCCAACGTCCTGACTTTC.

The DNA for the CDR3 is TGTGCCAGCAGCCAGGGCTTCGGGGAGCTGTTTTTT. Protein: CASSQGFGELFF. This chain links TRBV25-1 with TRBJ2-2; TRBD1 might be the D (5 bases). The V gene lost 6 bases and the J gene lost 7 bases, with 9 bases spanning the gap. Germline CDR1 and CDR2: MGHDK and SYGVNS. This CDR3 comprises 12 residues.

The chain combines TRBV27 with TRBJ1-1; D ambiguous. Per the germline V gene, CDR1 is MNHEY and CDR2 is SMNVEV (reference sequence). V lost 2 bases, J lost 5 bases, and 12 bases lay in between. CDR3 size: 14 residues. The CDR3 DNA reads TGTGCCAGCAGTTTAGTACCACGGGTAACTGAAGCTTTCTTT. Translation: CASSLVPRVTEAFF.

The sample holds a few counts of this clone. The V and J genes are TRBV19 and TRBJ2-3, with a tentative D call TRBD2 (7 bases). CDR1 and CDR2 from the germline V gene are LNHDA and SQIVND (reference sequence). V lost 3 bases and J lost 2, with 15 bases in between. CDR3 size: 16 residues. For the CDR3, the DNA is TGTGCCAGTAGTATTTACGGCGGGGGCCTCACAGATACGCAGTATTTT. It yields the protein CASSIYGGGLTDTQYF. Full variable domain (missing parts from reference TRBV19 and TRBJ2-3): DGGITQSPKYLFRKEGQNVTLSCEQNLNHDAMYWYRQDPGQGLRLIYYSQIVNDFQKGDIAEGYSVSREKKESFPLTVTSAQKNPTAFYLCASSIYGGGLTDTQYFGPGTRLTVL.